The present T cell receptor beta chain was sequenced within a study of T cells expressing NK-cell markers. Study-wide background: Of eight sequenced donors, seven were HCMV-seropositive and one HCMV-seronegative.

CDR1 and CDR2 from the germline V gene are SGHTA and FQGNSA. The length of the CDR3 is 15 residues. TCRdb reprocessed the 5' RACE reads, with one entry per CDR3 protein and no DNA. Its listing shows 500,000 to 700,000 distinct CDR3 sequences. The sequence came from a man between 18 and 35 years old in good health. The sample was blood T cells: a sorted CD56 or NKG2C T cell subset, CD4+ or CD8+ T cells, or bulk PBMC T cells (not recorded which). The V and J genes are TRBV7-2 and TRBJ2-3; as DNA is missing, the TRBD2 call by TCRdb cannot be tested. The CDR3 spells CASTMTLGIADTQYF.